This TCR beta chain comes out of a study of shared clonotypes between healthy human individuals. Study findings and constraints: Clonotype sharing across donors was expected to vary with sequencing depth.

The assay was immunoSEQ multiplex PCR, and TCRdb's table has in-frame clones only and misses some. Of about 2.2 million clones in the sample, 85% to 95% are singletons; the top ten hold roughly 1.7%. This clone occurred once. Its antigen is not identified. Cells designated naive CD8 were CD45RO-negative and were positively selected for CCR7, with terminally differentiated effector memory CD45RA+ cells excluded. Sample: naive CD8+ T cells from PBMCs. This clonotype originated in a man younger than 35 in good health. Some clones in this sample may be carry-over from other donors' samples.

This CDR3 reads CASSHRQGDTGELFF. CDR3 DNA sequence: TGCGCCAGCAGCCATAGACAGGGGGACACCGGGGAGCTGTTTTTT. The chain employs TRBV4-1 and TRBJ2-2, with 9 bases that match TRBD1. Per the germline V gene, CDR1 is MGHRA and CDR2 is YSYEKL. The CDR3 spans 15 residues. Trimming took 3 bases from V and 3 from J; bases not matched to a gene: 2.